The present T cell receptor (beta chain) was sequenced within a study of cytomegalovirus exposure and HLA in healthy donors. Study results and limitations: When analyzed later, the rates of TCR association showed variation by HLA locus, with DRB1 the most and HLA-C the fewest. Later on, a genetic analysis was performed. It linked a missense variant in DCLRE1C with V- and J-gene trimming of TCR beta.

The PCR had 60 Vbeta and 13 Jbeta primers. Some clones are missing from TCRdb's copy, which holds only in-frame ones; the method was immunoSEQ multiplex PCR. The sample consists of over 150,000 clones, roughly 80% of them appearing once. CDR3 length: 14 amino acids. The V and J ends lost 5 bases and 4 bases respectively, with 15 bases between them. The germline V gene has CDR1 GTSNPN and CDR2 SVGIG (reference sequence). Concerning this clone: Its matching antigen is unknown.

The sequence derives from a man aged 30 to 39 in good health and CMV-seropositive. V and J are TRBV30 and TRBJ1-5; D uncertain. Source material: PBMCs. The CDR3 is CAWARGVTNQPQHF. As DNA, the CDR3 is TGTGCCTGGGCACGGGGAGTCACAAATCAGCCCCAGCATTTT.